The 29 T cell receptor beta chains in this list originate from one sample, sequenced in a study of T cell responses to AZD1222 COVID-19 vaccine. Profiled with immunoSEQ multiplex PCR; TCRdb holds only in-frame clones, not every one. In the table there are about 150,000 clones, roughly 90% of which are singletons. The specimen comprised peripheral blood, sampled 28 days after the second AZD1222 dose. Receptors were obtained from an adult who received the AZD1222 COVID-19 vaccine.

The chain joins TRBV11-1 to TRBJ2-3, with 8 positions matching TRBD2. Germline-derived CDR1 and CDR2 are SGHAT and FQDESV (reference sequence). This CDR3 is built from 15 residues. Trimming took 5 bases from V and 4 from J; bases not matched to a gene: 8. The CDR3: CASSQGLAFADTQYF. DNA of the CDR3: TGTGCCAGCAGCCAAGGACTAGCTTTCGCAGATACGCAGTATTTT.

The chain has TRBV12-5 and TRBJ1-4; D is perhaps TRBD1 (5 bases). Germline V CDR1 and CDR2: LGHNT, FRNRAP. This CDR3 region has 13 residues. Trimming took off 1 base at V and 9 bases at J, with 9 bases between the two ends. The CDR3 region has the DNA TGTGCTAGTGGTTTGGACTGGACACAAAAACTGTTTTTT. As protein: CASGLDWTQKLFF.

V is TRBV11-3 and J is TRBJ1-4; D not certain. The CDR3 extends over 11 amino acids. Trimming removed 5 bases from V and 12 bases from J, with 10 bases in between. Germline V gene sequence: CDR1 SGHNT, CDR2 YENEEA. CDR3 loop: CASSPPGELFF. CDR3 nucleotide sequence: TGTGCCAGCAGCCCCCCTGGGGAACTGTTTTTT.

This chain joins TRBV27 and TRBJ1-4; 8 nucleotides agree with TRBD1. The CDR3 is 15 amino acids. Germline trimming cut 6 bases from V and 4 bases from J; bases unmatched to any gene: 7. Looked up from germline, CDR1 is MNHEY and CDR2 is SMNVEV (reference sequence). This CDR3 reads CASRLTGAYNEKLFF. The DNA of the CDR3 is TGTGCCAGCAGACTGACAGGGGCCTATAATGAAAAACTGTTTTTT.

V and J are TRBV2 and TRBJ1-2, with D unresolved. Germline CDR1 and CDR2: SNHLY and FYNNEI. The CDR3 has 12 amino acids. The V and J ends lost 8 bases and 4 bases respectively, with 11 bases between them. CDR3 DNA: TGTGCCAGCGGGGAGAGGGCCTATGGCTACACCTTC. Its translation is CASGERAYGYTF.

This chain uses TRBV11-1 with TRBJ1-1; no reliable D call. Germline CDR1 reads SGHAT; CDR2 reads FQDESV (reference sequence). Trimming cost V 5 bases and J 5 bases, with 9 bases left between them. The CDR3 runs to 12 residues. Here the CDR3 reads CASSLGDTEAFF. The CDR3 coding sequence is TGTGCCAGCAGCCTAGGAGATACTGAAGCTTTCTTT.

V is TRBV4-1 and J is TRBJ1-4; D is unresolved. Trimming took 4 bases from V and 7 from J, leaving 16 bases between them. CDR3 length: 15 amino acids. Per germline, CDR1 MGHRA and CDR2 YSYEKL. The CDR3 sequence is CASSPPDSPGEKLFF. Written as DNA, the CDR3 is TGCGCCAGCAGCCCCCCGGACTCGCCTGGTGAAAAACTGTTTTTT.

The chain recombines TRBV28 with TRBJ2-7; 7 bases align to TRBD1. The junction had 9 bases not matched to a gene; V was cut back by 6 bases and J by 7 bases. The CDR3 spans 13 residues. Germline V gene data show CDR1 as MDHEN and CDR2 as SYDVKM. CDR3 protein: CASSLDRVEEQYF. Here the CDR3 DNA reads TGTGCCAGCAGCCTCGACAGGGTCGAAGAGCAGTACTTC.

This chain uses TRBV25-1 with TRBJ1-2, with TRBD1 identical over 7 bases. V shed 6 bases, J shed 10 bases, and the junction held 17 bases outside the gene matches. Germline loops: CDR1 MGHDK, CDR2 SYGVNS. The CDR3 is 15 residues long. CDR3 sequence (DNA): TGTGCCAGCAGCTACGCAGGGGGACAAGGAGGCGCCTACACCTTC. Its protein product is CASSYAGGQGGAYTF.

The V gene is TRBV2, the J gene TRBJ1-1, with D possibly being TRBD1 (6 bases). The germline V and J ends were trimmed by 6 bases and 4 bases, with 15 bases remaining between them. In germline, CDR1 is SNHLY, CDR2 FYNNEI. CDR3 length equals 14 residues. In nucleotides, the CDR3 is TGTGCCAGCAGGCAGGACAGTGGAGGCACTGAAGCTTTCTTT. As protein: CASRQDSGGTEAFF.

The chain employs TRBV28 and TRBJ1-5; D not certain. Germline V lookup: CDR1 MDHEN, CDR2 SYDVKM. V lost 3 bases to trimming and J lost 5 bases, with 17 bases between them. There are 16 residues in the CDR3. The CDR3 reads CASSFRLQPRDQPQHF. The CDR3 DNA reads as TGTGCCAGCAGTTTTCGACTGCAACCGAGGGATCAGCCCCAGCATTTT.

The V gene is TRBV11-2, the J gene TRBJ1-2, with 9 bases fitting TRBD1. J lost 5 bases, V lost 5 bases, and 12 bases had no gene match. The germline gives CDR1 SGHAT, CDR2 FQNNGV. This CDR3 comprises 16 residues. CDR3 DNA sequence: TGTGCCAGCAGCCCTTTAATTGACAGGGGGAAGTATGGCTACACCTTC. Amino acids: CASSPLIDRGKYGYTF.

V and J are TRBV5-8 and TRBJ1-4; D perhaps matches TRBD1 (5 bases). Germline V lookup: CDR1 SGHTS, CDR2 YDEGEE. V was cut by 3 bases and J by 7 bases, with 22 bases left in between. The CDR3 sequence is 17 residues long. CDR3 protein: CASSSFFWGGGSEKLFF. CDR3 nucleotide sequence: TGTGCCAGCAGCTCCTTTTTTTGGGGCGGAGGGAGTGAAAAACTGTTTTTT. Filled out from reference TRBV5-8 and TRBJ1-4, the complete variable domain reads EAGVTQSPTHLIKTRGQQATLRCSPISGHTSVYWYQQALGLGLQFLLWYDEGEERNRGNFPPRFSGRQFPNYSSELNVNALELEDSALYLCASSSFFWGGGSEKLFFGSGTQLSVL.

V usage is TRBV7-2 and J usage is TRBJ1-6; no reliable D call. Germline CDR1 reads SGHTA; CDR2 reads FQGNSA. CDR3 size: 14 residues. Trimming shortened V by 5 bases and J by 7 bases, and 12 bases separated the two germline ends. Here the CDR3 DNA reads TGTGCCAGCAGCGCTGGGGAGCGGAATTCACCCCTCCACTTT. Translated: CASSAGERNSPLHF.

CDR3 loop: CASSSPRSGSGTDTQYF. CDR3 in DNA: TGCGCCAGCAGCTCTCCCAGAAGCGGGAGTGGCACAGATACGCAGTATTTT. V is TRBV5-1 and J is TRBJ2-3; 8 nucleotides match TRBD2. From germline, CDR1 is SGHRS and CDR2 YFSETQ. Trimming removed 3 bases from V and 1 base from J; junction bases left unmatched: 10. The CDR3 runs 17 residues.

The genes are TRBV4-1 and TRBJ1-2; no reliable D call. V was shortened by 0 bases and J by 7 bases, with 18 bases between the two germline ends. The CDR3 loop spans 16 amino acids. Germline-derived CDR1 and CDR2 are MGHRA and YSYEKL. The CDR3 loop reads CASSQDLTPPIRGYTF. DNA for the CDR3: TGCGCCAGCAGCCAAGATCTGACTCCGCCTATTCGTGGCTACACCTTC.

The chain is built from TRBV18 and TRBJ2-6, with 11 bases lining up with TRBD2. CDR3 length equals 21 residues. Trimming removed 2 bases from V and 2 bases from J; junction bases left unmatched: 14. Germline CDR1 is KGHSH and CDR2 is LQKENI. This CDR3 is CASSPTLPGLADFAGANVLTF. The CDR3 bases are TGTGCCAGCTCACCAACACTTCCGGGACTAGCGGATTTCGCTGGGGCCAACGTCCTGACTTTC.

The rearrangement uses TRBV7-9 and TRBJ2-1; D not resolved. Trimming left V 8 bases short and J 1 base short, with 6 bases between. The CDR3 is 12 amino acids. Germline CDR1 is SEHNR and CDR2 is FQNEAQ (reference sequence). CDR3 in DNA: TGTGCCAGCGCCACGTCCTACAATGAGCAGTTCTTC. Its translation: CASATSYNEQFF.

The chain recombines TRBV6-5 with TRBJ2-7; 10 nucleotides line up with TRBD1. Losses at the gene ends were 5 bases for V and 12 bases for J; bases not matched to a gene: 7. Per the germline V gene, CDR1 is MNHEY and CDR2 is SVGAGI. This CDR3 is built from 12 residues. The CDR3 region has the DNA TGTGCCAGCAGTCCCGGGACAGGGGTTCCGTACTTC. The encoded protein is CASSPGTGVPYF.

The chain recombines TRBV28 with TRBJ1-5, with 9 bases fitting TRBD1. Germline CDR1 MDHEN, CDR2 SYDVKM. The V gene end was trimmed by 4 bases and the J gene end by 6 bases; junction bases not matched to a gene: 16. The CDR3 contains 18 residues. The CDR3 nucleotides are TGTGCCAGCAGTTCCCCGATCACAGGGGGCGCAAGAAGTCAGCCCCAGCATTTT. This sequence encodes CASSSPITGGARSQPQHF.

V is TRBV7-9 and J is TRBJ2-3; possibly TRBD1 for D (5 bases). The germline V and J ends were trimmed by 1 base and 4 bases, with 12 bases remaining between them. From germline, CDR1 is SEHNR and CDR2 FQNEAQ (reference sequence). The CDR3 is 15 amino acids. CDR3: CASSLGGIGADTQYF. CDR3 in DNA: TGTGCCAGCAGCTTAGGCGGCATAGGGGCAGATACGCAGTATTTT.

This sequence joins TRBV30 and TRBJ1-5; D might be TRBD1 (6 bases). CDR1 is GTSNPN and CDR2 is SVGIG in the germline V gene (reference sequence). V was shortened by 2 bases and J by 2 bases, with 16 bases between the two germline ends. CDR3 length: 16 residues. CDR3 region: CAWSLRGGFGNQPQHF. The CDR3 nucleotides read TGTGCCTGGAGTCTCAGGGGAGGATTCGGCAATCAGCCCCAGCATTTT.

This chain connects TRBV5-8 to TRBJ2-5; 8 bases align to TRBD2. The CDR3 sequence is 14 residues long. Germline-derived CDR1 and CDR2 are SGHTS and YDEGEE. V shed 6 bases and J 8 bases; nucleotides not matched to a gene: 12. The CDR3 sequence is CASTPRGGPSTQYF. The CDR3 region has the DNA TGTGCCAGCACTCCCCGGGGGGGCCCAAGTACCCAGTACTTC.

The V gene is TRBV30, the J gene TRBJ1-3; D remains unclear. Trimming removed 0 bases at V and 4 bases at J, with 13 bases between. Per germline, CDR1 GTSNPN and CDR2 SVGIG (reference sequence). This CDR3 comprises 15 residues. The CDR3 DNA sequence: TGTGCCTGGAGTGTATCCCTCTCACTCGGAAACACCATATATTTT. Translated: CAWSVSLSLGNTIYF.

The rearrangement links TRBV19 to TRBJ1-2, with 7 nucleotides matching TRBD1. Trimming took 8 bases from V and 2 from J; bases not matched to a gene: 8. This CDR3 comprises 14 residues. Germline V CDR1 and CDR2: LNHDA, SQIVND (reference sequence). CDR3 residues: CASRRQTGNYGYTF. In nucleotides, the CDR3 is TGTGCCAGTCGGCGACAGACAGGGAACTATGGCTACACCTTC.

CDR3 amino acids: CASSRGQGAIGYTF. As DNA, the CDR3 is TGTGCCAGCTCACGCGGACAGGGGGCGATCGGCTACACCTTC. The J gene is TRBJ1-2, the V gene TRBV18; 11 bases are a match to TRBD1. This CDR3 is 14 amino acids long. The junction had 6 bases not matched to a gene; V was cut back by 4 bases and J by 8 bases. Per the germline V gene, CDR1 is KGHSH and CDR2 is LQKENI.

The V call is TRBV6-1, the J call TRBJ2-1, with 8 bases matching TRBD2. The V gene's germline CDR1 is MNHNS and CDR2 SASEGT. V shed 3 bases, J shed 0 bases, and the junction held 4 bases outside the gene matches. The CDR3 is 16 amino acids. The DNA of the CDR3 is TGTGCCAGCAGTGATTCGGCGGGGGGCTCCTACAATGAGCAGTTCTTC. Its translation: CASSDSAGGSYNEQFF.

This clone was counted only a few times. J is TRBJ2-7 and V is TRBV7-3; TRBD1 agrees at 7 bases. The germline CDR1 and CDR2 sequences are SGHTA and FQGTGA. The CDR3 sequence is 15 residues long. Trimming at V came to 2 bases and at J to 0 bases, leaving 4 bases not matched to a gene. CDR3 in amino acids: CASSLEGAASYEQYF. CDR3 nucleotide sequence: TGTGCCAGCAGCTTAGAGGGGGCGGCCTCCTACGAGCAGTACTTC.

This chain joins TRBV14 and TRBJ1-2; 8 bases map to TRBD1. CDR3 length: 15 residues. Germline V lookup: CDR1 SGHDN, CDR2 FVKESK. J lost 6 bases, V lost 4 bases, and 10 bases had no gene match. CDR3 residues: CASSLADREIDGYTF. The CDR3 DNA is TGTGCCAGCAGCCTAGCGGACAGGGAGATAGATGGCTACACCTTC.